These 21 T cell receptor beta chains were all obtained from the same sample, sequenced in a study of blood T cell repertoires in COVID-19. Sequenced by immunoSEQ multiplex PCR; TCRdb stores in-frame clones only, minus some. The data hold roughly 300,000 clones, with about 90% observed a single time. Material for sequencing was PBMCs or T cells enriched from blood (not recorded which). The receptor source for this set is a woman under 40 who had recovered from COVID-19.

The chain combines TRBV7-9 with TRBJ2-4; TRBD2 might be the D (5 bases). CDR1 is SEHNR and CDR2 is FQNEAQ in the germline V gene (reference sequence). This CDR3 comprises 17 residues. V lost 5 bases and J 3 bases, leaving 20 bases between the germline ends. CDR3 DNA: TGTGCCAGCAGCCCCGGGTGGGAGAGCGACGTCAAAAACATTCAGTACTTC. Translation: CASSPGWESDVKNIQYF.

The chain couples TRBV7-8 to TRBJ2-2; 8 bases are shared with TRBD1. The V gene end was trimmed by 4 bases and the J gene end by 2 bases; junction bases not matched to a gene: 6. This CDR3 has 16 residues. The germline V gene encodes CDR1 SGHVS and CDR2 FQNEAQ. CDR3 DNA sequence: TGTGCCAGCAGCTCCCGGGACAGGCCCAACACCGGGGAGCTGTTTTTT. Translation: CASSSRDRPNTGELFF.

The CDR3 DNA is TGTGCCAGCAGCGTAGGGCTAGCGGGGGGGTCATTGGCAGATACGCAGTATTTT. It encodes CASSVGLAGGSLADTQYF. The chain uses TRBV9 and TRBJ2-3; 12 bases agree with TRBD2. The V segment lost 0 bases and the J segment 4 bases; nucleotides outside the gene matches: 9. This CDR3 contains 18 residues. Germline-derived CDR1 and CDR2 are SGDLS and YYNGEE. The whole variable domain, remainder taken from reference TRBV9 and TRBJ2-3, is DSGVTQTPKHLITATGQRVTLRCSPRSGDLSVYWYQQSLDQGLQFLIQYYNGEERAKGNILERFSAQQFPDLHSELNLSSLELGDSALYFCASSVGLAGGSLADTQYFGPGTRLTVL.

The chain is built from TRBV3-1 (or the pseudogene TRBV3-2) and TRBJ1-6; 9 bases fit TRBD1. Germline-derived CDR1 and CDR2 are LGHDT and YNNKEL (reference sequence). The CDR3 spans 15 residues. J lost 9 bases, V lost 2 bases, and 5 bases had no gene match. CDR3 DNA sequence: TGTGCCAGCAGCCAAAGGACAGGGGTTGCTTCACCCCTCCACTTT. Protein product: CASSQRTGVASPLHF.

The V gene is TRBV15, the J gene TRBJ1-5; 9 positions agree with TRBD1. The V gene's germline CDR1 is LNHNV and CDR2 YYDKDF (reference sequence). The CDR3 has 14 residues. Unmatched junction bases numbered 5, after V lost 5 bases and J lost 6 bases. The CDR3 reads CATSAQGAGQPQHF. The CDR3 bases are TGTGCCACCAGCGCACAGGGGGCAGGTCAGCCCCAGCATTTT.

The gene calls are TRBV5-1 and TRBJ2-7; 10 nucleotides line up with TRBD1. The V gene end was trimmed by 3 bases and the J gene end by 1 base; junction bases not matched to a gene: 4. Germline CDR1 is SGHRS and CDR2 is YFSETQ. This CDR3 contains 15 residues. The chain's CDR3 is CASSSRDRGSYEQYF. CDR3 bases: TGCGCCAGCAGCTCCCGGGACAGGGGTTCCTACGAGCAGTACTTC.

The rearrangement uses TRBV6-1 and TRBJ1-5; possibly TRBD1 for D (5 bases). Trimming took off 2 bases at V and 5 bases at J, with 19 bases between the two ends. The CDR3 spans 17 residues. Germline values: CDR1 MNHNS, CDR2 SASEGT. The CDR3 DNA is TGTGCCAGCAGTGAATTGCTTGGCCAGGGTAATGATCAGCCCCAGCATTTT. Translated, it gives CASSELLGQGNDQPQHF.

The chain combines TRBV30 with TRBJ1-5; 10 bases map to TRBD1. CDR1 is GTSNPN, CDR2 SVGIG, per germline (reference sequence). J was trimmed by 4 bases and V by 4 bases; bases with no gene match: 4. There are 14 residues in the CDR3. CDR3 DNA: TGTGCCTGGACCCCGGGACAGGGGAATCAGCCCCAGCATTTT. Protein product: CAWTPGQGNQPQHF.

CDR3 in amino acids: CASSLDVRESGYTF. CDR3 DNA: TGTGCCAGCAGCTTGGATGTCAGGGAAAGTGGCTACACCTTC. The gene calls are TRBV5-5 and TRBJ1-2, with D possibly TRBD1 on 5 matching bases. The germline V gene has CDR1 SGHKS and CDR2 YYEKEE (reference sequence). This CDR3 comprises 14 residues. V dropped 0 bases and J dropped 7 bases, with 13 bases sitting between them.

This clone has a single count. V is TRBV16 and J is TRBJ2-4; 9 bases fit TRBD1. The trim removed 4 bases at V and 1 base at J, leaving 11 bases unmatched. CDR3 length: 18 amino acids. Germline loops: CDR1 KGHSY, CDR2 FQNENV. The CDR3 region is CASSRMTGGVGAKNIQYF. CDR3 DNA sequence: TGTGCCAGCAGCCGAATGACAGGGGGTGTAGGGGCCAAAAACATTCAGTACTTC.

This clone has just a few counts. The V gene is TRBV14, the J gene TRBJ1-2, with 7 bases identical to TRBD1. Germline V gene sequence: CDR1 SGHDN, CDR2 FVKESK. After removal of 3 bases from V and 5 bases from J, the junction contained 9 bases not matched to a gene. The CDR3 runs 15 residues. CDR3 DNA sequence: TGTGCCAGCAGCCACAAGACAGGGAAGGGGTATGGCTACACCTTC. Translation gives CASSHKTGKGYGYTF.

The chain carries TRBV6-1 and TRBJ1-3, with D uncertain. The germline V gene encodes CDR1 MNHNS and CDR2 SASEGT. This CDR3 comprises 16 residues. V was clipped by 5 bases and J by 2 bases, with 16 bases between them. The CDR3 nucleotides are TGTGCCAGCAGTAAAGGGTCAACAGAGACTGGAAACACCATATATTTT. As protein: CASSKGSTETGNTIYF.

This clone has just one count. This chain links TRBV7-2 with TRBJ1-3; TRBD1 aligns across 8 bases. Germline V gene sequence: CDR1 SGHTA, CDR2 FQGNSA. With 5 bases clipped from V and 1 base from J, the junction kept 10 bases outside the gene matches. The CDR3 totals 17 residues. The CDR3, as DNA: TGTGCCAGCAGCGCCGTCCAGGGGGCGCTTTCTGGAAACACCATATATTTT. This sequence encodes CASSAVQGALSGNTIYF.

The chain links TRBV30 to TRBJ1-2; 8 bases match TRBD1. Germline assignment: CDR1 GTSNPN and CDR2 SVGIG (reference sequence). CDR3 length: 13 amino acids. V gave up 1 base and J gave up 3 bases; unmatched junction bases: 1. The CDR3 sequence: CAWSAGQDYGYTF. CDR3 DNA sequence: TGTGCCTGGAGTGCGGGACAGGACTATGGCTACACCTTC.

V and J are TRBV7-3 and TRBJ1-1; D perhaps matches TRBD1 (5 bases). Germline V lookup: CDR1 SGHTA, CDR2 FQGTGA. CDR3 length: 13 residues. V lost 5 bases, J lost 7 bases, and 14 bases lay in between. This chain's CDR3 is CASSPSGGLEAFF. The CDR3 bases are TGTGCCAGCAGCCCAAGTGGGGGACTTGAAGCTTTCTTT.

The genes are TRBV18 and TRBJ2-5; no reliable D call. Looked up from germline, CDR1 is KGHSH and CDR2 is LQKENI. This CDR3 comprises 14 residues. The V gene lost 5 bases and the J gene lost 2 bases, with 12 bases spanning the gap. The CDR3 sequence: CASSKNSGQETQYF. CDR3 nucleotides: TGTGCCAGCTCAAAAAACTCGGGTCAAGAGACCCAGTACTTC.

Concerning this clone: The same CDR3 is also encoded by other DNA sequences in this sample. J is TRBJ2-7 and V is TRBV6-1; D remains unclear. The CDR3 loop spans 11 amino acids. Trimming shortened V by 3 bases and J by 4 bases, and 4 bases separated the two germline ends. Germline CDR1 reads MNHNS; CDR2 reads SASEGT. The DNA for the CDR3 is TGTGCCAGCAGTGATATTTACGAGCAGTACTTC. Translating gives CASSDIYEQYF.

The chain recombines TRBV2 with TRBJ1-6; D is unclear. V gave up 4 bases and J gave up 9 bases, with 16 bases separating them. There are 15 residues in the CDR3. Germline loops: CDR1 SNHLY, CDR2 FYNNEI. CDR3 sequence reads: CASSGSDLGLSPLHF. The CDR3 bases are TGTGCCAGCAGTGGGTCGGACTTGGGCCTTTCACCCCTCCACTTT.

This clone was counted a single time. The rearrangement links TRBV18 to TRBJ2-3; the match to TRBD2 covers 7 bases. CDR3 length: 19 amino acids. The germline CDR1 and CDR2 sequences are KGHSH and LQKENI. V gave up 1 base and J gave up 0 bases; unmatched junction bases: 13. The CDR3 is CASSPLPGRQRASTDTQYF. The CDR3 DNA reads TGTGCCAGCTCACCACTCCCCGGGAGGCAGCGGGCTAGCACAGATACGCAGTATTTT.

V and J are TRBV12-3 or TRBV12-4 and TRBJ1-2; D gene unclear. The CDR3 length is 13 residues. V was trimmed by 3 bases and J by 4 bases, leaving 9 bases between them. The CDR3 DNA is TGTGCCAGCAGTTTCAGTGTTGGCTATGGCTACACCTTC. Amino acid sequence: CASSFSVGYGYTF.

V and J are TRBV11-2 and TRBJ2-1, with D possibly being TRBD2 (7 bases). The V and J ends lost 7 bases and 6 bases respectively, with 22 bases between them. Germline V CDR1 and CDR2: SGHAT, FQNNGV. The CDR3 loop spans 16 amino acids. This CDR3 is CASILGGARGLNEQFF. CDR3 DNA: TGTGCCAGCATCCTGGGGGGGGCCCGGGGCCTCAATGAGCAGTTCTTC.